This T cell receptor (beta chain) was documented in a study of human T cells and chemical hapten exposure. Study in general: Enrolled patients were predominantly female and had alopecia areata, totalis or universalis.

MiXCR, run by TCRdb on the RACE reads, gives a single entry per CDR3 protein. The table has roughly 120,000 distinct CDR3 sequences, roughly an eighth seen once. Notes on this clonotype: As yet, its antigen is unknown.

Findings of the study overall: Patch test score rose with PT1 expanded TCR count, significant at thresholds 8, 16 and 32, not 4.

CDR3 size: 16 residues. Germline V gene data show CDR1 as MGHRA and CDR2 as YSYEKL. V was cut by 4 bases and J by 0 bases, with 15 bases left in between. Stated time point: patch test 1, 2 weeks after DPC sensitization. Described treatment: therapeutic diphenylcyclopropenone sensitization with weekly scalp DPC. V gene TRBV4-1 combines with J gene TRBJ1-1; TRBD1 might be the D (6 bases). This clonotype originated in a man younger than 35 with alopecia areata. Some clones in this sample may be carry-over from other donors' samples. This specimen consisted of whole blood, obtained in connection with sensitization to the hapten diphenylcyclopropenone (DPC). CDR3 amino acids: CASSLPLTGMNTEAFF. For the CDR3, the DNA is TGCGCCAGCAGCCTACCCTTGACAGGCATGAACACTGAAGCTTTCTTT.